This passage covers 22 T cell receptor beta chains from one sample sequenced in a study of cytomegalovirus exposure and HLA in healthy donors. Primers included in the PCR were 60 Vbeta and 13 Jbeta primers. Method: immunoSEQ multiplex PCR; TCRdb's copy keeps in-frame clones and lacks some. The sample holds 95,000 to 150,000 clones; approximately 75% are singletons and the top ten take approximately 2%. The sequencing sample was made of PBMCs. These receptors were taken from a man aged 40-55 years in good health and CMV-seronegative.

The V gene is TRBV15, the J gene TRBJ2-5, with D possibly TRBD2 on 6 matching bases. CDR3 length: 15 residues. Germline V gives CDR1 LNHNV, CDR2 YYDKDF (reference sequence). V lost 3 bases and J 7 bases, leaving 18 bases between the germline ends. The CDR3 here is CATSSPGRLSGTQYF. CDR3 coding DNA: TGTGCCACCAGCAGCCCCGGGAGACTCTCGGGGACCCAGTACTTC. Full variable domain (rest looked up from reference TRBV15 and TRBJ2-5): DAMVIQNPRYQVTQFGKPVTLSCSQTLNHNVMYWYQQKSSQAPKLLFHYYDKDFNNEADTPDNFQSRRPNTSFCFLDIRSPGLGDTAMYLCATSSPGRLSGTQYFGPGTRLLVL.

The chain uses TRBV20-1 and TRBJ1-1; D might be TRBD1 (6 bases). Germline CDR1 is DFQATT and CDR2 is SNEGSKA (reference sequence). The length of the CDR3 is 11 residues. With 4 bases removed from V and 8 bases from J, the gap between germline ends came to 11 bases. The CDR3 nucleotides read TGCAGTGCTAATTTCGGACAGGAAGCTTTCTTT. Protein product: CSANFGQEAFF.

The chain couples TRBV27 to TRBJ2-5, with TRBD2 matching 10 bases. There are 15 residues in the CDR3. Per germline, CDR1 MNHEY and CDR2 SMNVEV (reference sequence). V was pared by 7 bases and J by 2 bases, with 7 bases of the junction left unmatched. Here the CDR3 reads CASTMSGRVQETQYF. The CDR3, as DNA: TGTGCCAGCACTATGAGCGGGAGGGTACAAGAGACCCAGTACTTC.

The V and J genes are TRBV4-1 and TRBJ1-1; D is unclear. The CDR3 spans 15 residues. V was pared by 0 bases and J by 9 bases, with 17 bases between. From germline, CDR1 is MGHRA and CDR2 YSYEKL. The CDR3 DNA follows: TGCGCCAGCAGCCAAGATTTCGGGTCAGCGGGGAAAGCTTTCTTT. Amino acid sequence: CASSQDFGSAGKAFF.

The chain combines TRBV6-1 with TRBJ1-2; maybe TRBD1 (5 bases). From germline, CDR1 is MNHNS and CDR2 SASEGT. This CDR3 is built from 13 residues. Trimming removed 3 bases at V and 8 bases at J, with 13 bases between. The CDR3 sequence: CASSEGPPEGYTF. CDR3 sequence (DNA): TGTGCCAGCAGTGAGGGGCCCCCGGAGGGCTACACCTTC.

V usage is TRBV10-2 and J usage is TRBJ1-1; 11 bases fit TRBD1. The J segment lost 7 bases and the V segment lost 5 bases, leaving 6 bases of the junction unmatched. Germline lookup yields CDR1 WSHSY and CDR2 SAAADI. The length of the CDR3 is 14 residues. Written as DNA, the CDR3 is TGCGCCAGCAGTAAGGACAGGGGGCCTGGTGAAGCTTTCTTT. It specifies CASSKDRGPGEAFF.

The J gene is TRBJ2-7, the V gene TRBV6-6; possibly TRBD1 for D (6 bases). This CDR3 is built from 14 residues. CDR1 is MNHNY, CDR2 SVGAGI, per germline (reference sequence). V was trimmed by 6 bases and J by 1 base, leaving 13 bases between them. The CDR3 DNA reads as TGTGCCAGCAGCCGACAGGCCCTATCCTACGAGCAGTACTTC. This gives the protein CASSRQALSYEQYF.

This clone was counted once. The V call is TRBV10-2, the J call TRBJ2-7; D is perhaps TRBD2 (5 bases). Per germline, CDR1 WSHSY and CDR2 SAAADI. The CDR3 covers 12 residues. Trimming left V 6 bases short and J 9 bases short, with 15 bases between. The CDR3 loop reads CASRSGPAGQYF. The DNA for the CDR3 is TGCGCCAGCAGATCCGGACCGGCGGGGCAGTACTTC.

V and J are TRBV15 and TRBJ1-5; 7 nucleotides agree with TRBD1. From germline, CDR1 is LNHNV and CDR2 YYDKDF (reference sequence). The CDR3 runs to 16 residues. J lost 6 bases, V lost 3 bases, and 11 bases had no gene match. This chain's CDR3 is CATSRKGTAVFQPQHF. The CDR3 nucleotides read TGTGCCACCAGCAGGAAAGGGACAGCTGTTTTTCAGCCCCAGCATTTT.

This chain links TRBV30 with TRBJ1-1, with 8 positions matching TRBD1. The CDR3 consists of 15 residues. Germline V gene lookup returns CDR1 GTSNPN and CDR2 SVGIG (reference sequence). V gave up 2 bases and J gave up 4 bases; unmatched junction bases: 9. The DNA of the CDR3 is TGTGCCTGGAGTCTCCGACAGGGGATGATCACTGAAGCTTTCTTT. Translating it yields CAWSLRQGMITEAFF.

CDR3 sequence (DNA): TGTGCCAGCAGTGAAACAGGGGCGAGCTATCAGCCCCAGCATTTT. Residues: CASSETGASYQPQHF. The V call is TRBV2, the J call TRBJ1-5; 7 bases agree with TRBD1. This CDR3 has 15 amino acids. V was pared by 2 bases and J by 5 bases, with 6 bases of the junction left unmatched. Germline CDR1 is SNHLY and CDR2 is FYNNEI.

V and J are TRBV28 and TRBJ2-4, with D possibly matching TRBD2 (6 bases). This CDR3 spans 15 amino acids. Germline V gene sequence: CDR1 MDHEN, CDR2 SYDVKM. The V end was cut by 5 bases, the J end by 0 bases, with 11 bases between. In nucleotides, the CDR3 is TGTGCCAGCAGTCCGCCGGAGGGAGCCAAAAACATTCAGTACTTC. It yields the protein CASSPPEGAKNIQYF.

The chain couples TRBV5-1 to TRBJ2-6; D is uncertain. Germline-derived CDR1 and CDR2 are SGHRS and YFSETQ. Between the trimmed V and J ends, which lost 7 bases and 2 bases, there was a span of 10 bases. This CDR3 region has 14 residues. The CDR3 DNA reads TGCGCCAGCGCCAGGTGGGCTGGGGCCAACGTCCTGACTTTC. This sequence encodes CASARWAGANVLTF.

For this clone: At one of its ends the junction is not consistent with the germline gene, which may arise from a read error. The chain joins TRBV6-6 to TRBJ2-7, with 7 bases identical to TRBD2. Looked up from germline, CDR1 is MNHNY and CDR2 is SVGAGI (reference sequence). This CDR3 spans 15 amino acids. DNA for the CDR3: TGTGCCAGCAGCAACCTAGCGGCCCCCTCCCACGAGCAGTACTTC. Translated, it gives CASSNLAAPSHEQYF.

This clone was detected only a few times. The V call is TRBV19, the J call TRBJ1-1, with D tentatively TRBD1 (5 bases). Germline V gene lookup returns CDR1 LNHDA and CDR2 SQIVND (reference sequence). The CDR3 is made up of 13 amino acids. The ends were cut back, 8 bases at V and 1 base at J, with 11 bases in the middle. The CDR3 DNA sequence: TGTGCCAGTCGGTACAGGAAGAACACTGAAGCTTTCTTT. Encoded protein: CASRYRKNTEAFF.

The rearrangement uses TRBV2 and TRBJ1-2; tentatively, D is TRBD1 (5 bases). V was clipped by 2 bases and J by 4 bases, with 14 bases between them. The CDR3 consists of 15 residues. The germline gives CDR1 SNHLY, CDR2 FYNNEI. The CDR3 spells CASSEYQGEVYGYTF. CDR3 bases: TGTGCCAGCAGTGAATATCAGGGTGAAGTCTATGGCTACACCTTC.

The chain recombines TRBV4-2 with TRBJ2-3, with 8 nucleotides matching TRBD2. CDR3 length equals 15 residues. Germline loops: CDR1 LGHNA, CDR2 YNFKEQ. Losses at the gene ends were 4 bases for V and 1 base for J; bases not matched to a gene: 4. For the CDR3, the DNA is TGTGCCAGCAGCCCGGCAGCGGGGGGCACAGATACGCAGTATTTT. Its translation: CASSPAAGGTDTQYF.

The rearrangement uses TRBV2 and TRBJ2-1; 9 bases align to TRBD1. The germline gives CDR1 SNHLY, CDR2 FYNNEI. The CDR3 spans 13 residues. V lost 7 bases and J lost 5; bases outside the gene matches: 3. For the CDR3, the DNA is TGTGCCAGCACGGGGACAGGGAACAATGAGCAGTTCTTC. This encodes CASTGTGNNEQFF.

The chain couples TRBV28 to TRBJ1-2; TRBD1 aligns across 7 bases. With 5 bases clipped from V and 4 bases from J, the junction kept 4 bases outside the gene matches. The CDR3 totals 13 residues. Germline assignment: CDR1 MDHEN and CDR2 SYDVKM. The CDR3 reads CASSTGQVYGYTF. The CDR3, as DNA: TGTGCCAGCAGTACCGGACAGGTCTATGGCTACACCTTC.

The chain is built from TRBV5-1 and TRBJ1-6; 7 positions match TRBD1. The CDR3 runs 14 residues. V shed 1 base, J shed 10 bases, and the junction held 5 bases outside the gene matches. The germline V gene has CDR1 SGHRS and CDR2 YFSETQ. The CDR3 loop is CASSLTGESSPLHF. The CDR3 DNA reads TGCGCCAGCAGCTTGACAGGGGAGAGCTCACCCCTCCACTTT.

J is TRBJ1-4 and V is TRBV19, with D hard to call. Deletions cut 7 bases from V and 2 bases from J, with 14 bases between. The germline gives CDR1 LNHDA, CDR2 SQIVND (reference sequence). This CDR3 spans 15 amino acids. In nucleotides, the CDR3 is TGTGCCAGTACCCCTTACGGGTTGACTAATGAAAAACTGTTTTTT. Its translation: CASTPYGLTNEKLFF.

V usage is TRBV13 and J usage is TRBJ1-4, with TRBD1 as a possible D gene (5 bases). CDR3 length equals 15 residues. Trimming removed 2 bases from V and 3 bases from J, with 10 bases in between. Germline V gene data show CDR1 as PRHDT and CDR2 as FYEKMQ (reference sequence). CDR3 sequence reads: CASSLSGEPNEKLFF. The CDR3 DNA reads TGTGCCAGCAGCTTATCGGGGGAGCCTAATGAAAAACTGTTTTTT.